This T cell receptor beta chain was captured in a study of blood T cells in healthy people across ages. Germline V gene lookup returns CDR1 LGHNA and CDR2 YSLEER. CDR3 size: 15 residues. J lost 2 bases, V lost 5 bases, and 4 bases had no gene match. This clonotype occurred once. Its matching antigen is unknown. Findings of the study overall: Long-lived and aged donors differed, with more naive CD4+ cells and higher diversity in the long-lived.

Through a sample-barcoded 5' primer and a J-beta primer mix, a second PCR was run for roughly 7 to 12 cycles. Each CDR3 protein gets one entry after TCRdb re-called the 5' RACE reads with MiXCR. The data show 1,800,000 or so distinct CDR3 sequences, with approximately 40% seen just once and under 25% held by the top ten. This chain links TRBV4-3 with TRBJ1-5; 9 positions match TRBD1. The clonotype comes from a human donor in good health. Sequencing used blood. The CDR3 region is CASSADRGGNQPQHF. The DNA of the CDR3 is TGCGCCAGCAGCGCGGACAGGGGAGGCAATCAGCCCCAGCATTTT.